These 29 T cell receptor beta chains came from one sample sequenced in a study of blood T cell repertoires in COVID-19. Clones were sequenced by immunoSEQ multiplex PCR, and TCRdb holds only the in-frame ones, with some missing. The data contain 150,000 or so clones, over 80% of them singletons. The sample consisted of PBMCs or T cells enriched from blood (not recorded which). The receptors stem from a woman in her forties or fifties who had been exposed to COVID-19.

This clone was recorded once. The gene calls are TRBV5-1 and TRBJ2-5, with D unclear. This CDR3 contains 16 residues. CDR1 is SGHRS and CDR2 is YFSETQ in the germline V gene. With 5 bases removed from V and 1 base from J, the gap between germline ends came to 18 bases. CDR3 amino acids: CASRVGVAETQETQYF. In DNA, the CDR3 is TGCGCCAGCAGGGTCGGTGTCGCGGAGACCCAAGAGACCCAGTACTTC.

This rearrangement joins TRBV21-1 to TRBJ1-3; the table's TRBD1 call for D was not verified on the DNA. TRBV21-1 is given as a pseudogene. The CDR3 sequence is 19 residues long. The CDR3 loop is CASSVRDNQSTASGNTIYF. The DNA for the CDR3 is TGTGCCAGCAGCGTCCGGGACAATCAATCTACTGCCTCTGGAAACACCATATATTTT.

This rearrangement joins TRBV20-1 to TRBJ2-7; D is perhaps TRBD2 (5 bases). V was trimmed by 5 bases and J by 7 bases, leaving 12 bases between them. Germline V lookup: CDR1 DFQATT, CDR2 SNEGSKA (reference sequence). This CDR3 has 11 residues. CDR3 amino acids: CSASSLGEQYF. CDR3 coding DNA: TGCAGTGCTTCTAGCCTTGGGGAGCAGTACTTC.

The chain combines TRBV6-5 with TRBJ2-7, with a weak D call TRBD1 (5 bases). CDR3 length equals 12 residues. V was shortened by 2 bases and J by 5 bases, with 7 bases between the two germline ends. CDR1 and CDR2 (germline): MNHEY, SVGAGI. CDR3 residues: CASSYAGHEQYF. The DNA for the CDR3 is TGTGCCAGCAGTTACGCAGGGCACGAGCAGTACTTC.

This clone was seen a single time. The chain carries TRBV10-3 and TRBJ1-3; TRBD1 matches at 8 bases. From germline, CDR1 is ENHRY and CDR2 SYGVKD. J gave up 0 bases and V 4 bases, and 8 bases lay outside the gene matches. The CDR3 runs to 17 residues. In nucleotides, the CDR3 is TGTGCCATCAGTGGAAAGGACAGGGACTTCTCTGGAAACACCATATATTTT. This gives the protein CAISGKDRDFSGNTIYF.

This rearrangement joins TRBV6-2 or TRBV6-3 to TRBJ1-3; D call uncertain. The V end lost 6 bases, the J end lost 0 bases, and 12 bases lay between the germline ends. CDR1 is MNHEY and CDR2 is SVGEGT in the germline V gene. CDR3 size: 15 residues. CDR3 loop: CASSNDGSSGNTIYF. In DNA form, the CDR3 reads TGTGCCAGCAGCAACGACGGGAGCTCTGGAAACACCATATATTTT.

The CDR3 nucleotides read TGTGCCAGCAGCGCACGGACAGCAACGGGAAACACCATATATTTT. It encodes CASSARTATGNTIYF. The chain carries TRBV9 and TRBJ1-3, with D maybe TRBD1 (6 bases). With 3 bases removed from V and 4 bases from J, the gap between germline ends came to 14 bases. Germline assignment: CDR1 SGDLS and CDR2 YYNGEE. CDR3 length equals 15 residues.

V usage is TRBV30 and J usage is TRBJ1-2; 9 bases are a match to TRBD1. The CDR3 sequence is 13 residues long. CDR1 and CDR2 from the germline V gene are GTSNPN and SVGIG (reference sequence). The V gene end was trimmed by 3 bases and the J gene end by 7 bases; junction bases not matched to a gene: 6. CDR3 nucleotide sequence: TGTGCCTGGAGGCCACAGGGGGCGGGTGGCTACACCTTC. Amino acid sequence: CAWRPQGAGGYTF.

The chain carries TRBV27 and TRBJ2-7; TRBD1 agrees at 8 bases. J was trimmed by 0 bases and V by 4 bases; bases with no gene match: 14. The CDR3 has 18 residues. Germline CDR1 reads MNHEY; CDR2 reads SMNVEV (reference sequence). Written as DNA, the CDR3 is TGTGCCAGCAGTTCGTGGACAGGGAAGGGCGGGAACTCCTACGAGCAGTACTTC. Amino acid sequence: CASSSWTGKGGNSYEQYF.

This sequence joins TRBV7-9 and TRBJ2-3; D gene ambiguous. Germline assignment: CDR1 SEHNR and CDR2 FQNEAQ (reference sequence). CDR3 length: 16 amino acids. Trimming cost V 4 bases and J 6 bases, with 20 bases left between them. The CDR3 is CASSSPPGAGRDTQYF. For the CDR3, the DNA is TGTGCCAGCAGCTCTCCCCCCGGTGCAGGAAGGGATACGCAGTATTTT.

This sequence joins TRBV5-1 and TRBJ2-7, with a tentative D call TRBD2 (6 bases). The CDR3 loop spans 16 amino acids. The germline V gene has CDR1 SGHRS and CDR2 YFSETQ. V was trimmed by 0 bases and J by 3 bases, leaving 16 bases between them. The DNA for the CDR3 is TGCGCCAGCAGCTTGGAAAGCGGAGGGAAGGGCTACGAGCAGTACTTC. Protein: CASSLESGGKGYEQYF. Based on the CDR3 plus reference TRBV5-1 and TRBJ2-7, the full variable domain is KAGVTQTPRYLIKTRGQQVTLSCSPISGHRSVSWYQQTPGQGLQFLFEYFSETQRNKGNFPGRFSGRQFSNSRSEMNVSTLELGDSALYLCASSLESGGKGYEQYFGPGTRLTVT.

This sequence joins TRBV3-1 (or the pseudogene TRBV3-2) and TRBJ1-2, with TRBD1 matching over 7 bases. Germline CDR1 is LGHDT and CDR2 is YNNKEL (reference sequence). The ends lost 2 bases at V and 2 bases at J; junction bases unmatched: 14. The CDR3 has 18 residues. CDR3 sequence reads: CASSQIRARQGRNYGYTF. The CDR3 bases are TGTGCCAGCAGCCAAATTCGAGCTCGACAGGGCAGGAACTATGGCTACACCTTC.

V is TRBV13 and J is TRBJ1-2; D gene uncertain. V lost 0 bases to trimming and J lost 6 bases, with 11 bases between them. The CDR3 loop spans 14 amino acids. Germline-derived CDR1 and CDR2 are PRHDT and FYEKMQ (reference sequence). The CDR3 reads CASSLGRGGDGYTF. The CDR3 DNA is TGTGCCAGCAGCTTAGGCCGAGGCGGGGATGGCTACACCTTC.

The chain combines TRBV7-9 with TRBJ1-1; D remains unclear. The V end lost 0 bases, the J end lost 0 bases, and 8 bases lay between the germline ends. Germline V gene lookup returns CDR1 SEHNR and CDR2 FQNEAQ (reference sequence). This CDR3 spans 15 amino acids. The CDR3 nucleotides are TGTGCCAGCAGCTTAGCGCGGGTGTTGAACACTGAAGCTTTCTTT. Amino acid sequence: CASSLARVLNTEAFF.

In nucleotides, the CDR3 is TGTGCCAGCAGCCAAGAGGGCAGGGGATCGGGCTACACCTTC. It encodes CASSQEGRGSGYTF. The V and J genes are TRBV5-6 and TRBJ1-2; D may be TRBD1 (6 bases). Germline-derived CDR1 and CDR2 are SGHDT and YYEEEE. V lost 4 bases and J 8 bases, leaving 18 bases between the germline ends. The length of the CDR3 is 14 residues.

V usage is TRBV29-1 and J usage is TRBJ1-4, with 7 bases identical to TRBD1. J gave up 8 bases and V 4 bases, and 7 bases lay outside the gene matches. The CDR3 covers 13 residues. Germline V lookup: CDR1 SQVTM, CDR2 ANQGSEA. CDR3 sequence: CSVGGGSGEKLFF. CDR3 bases: TGCAGCGTTGGAGGGGGCAGTGGGGAAAAACTGTTTTTT.

The chain has TRBV19 and TRBJ2-3, with TRBD2 matching over 8 bases. V lost 1 base to trimming and J lost 2 bases; unmatched junction nucleotides: 5. This CDR3 region has 16 residues. Germline CDR1 LNHDA, CDR2 SQIVND (reference sequence). The CDR3: CASSIVPAGATDTQYF. Here the CDR3 DNA reads TGTGCCAGTAGTATAGTTCCAGCGGGGGCCACAGATACGCAGTATTTT.

Only one count was recorded for this clone. V and J are TRBV6-4 and TRBJ1-2; 7 positions agree with TRBD1. CDR1 is MRHNA and CDR2 is SNTAGT in the germline V gene. CDR3 size: 14 residues. V was pared by 0 bases and J by 4 bases, with 2 bases of the junction left unmatched. The CDR3 protein is CASSDSWDSYGYTF. For the CDR3, the DNA is TGTGCCAGCAGTGACTCGTGGGACAGCTATGGCTACACCTTC.

This chain links TRBV11-2 with TRBJ2-5, with D possibly being TRBD1 (5 bases). V lost 3 bases to trimming and J lost 4 bases, with 9 bases between them. The germline V gene has CDR1 SGHAT and CDR2 FQNNGV. CDR3 length equals 13 residues. DNA of the CDR3: TGTGCCAGCAGCTTGGGGCTCCCAGAGACCCAGTACTTC. Its translation: CASSLGLPETQYF. The whole variable domain, remainder taken from reference TRBV11-2 and TRBJ2-5, is EAGVAQSPRYKIIEKRQSVAFWCNPISGHATLYWYQQILGQGPKLLIQFQNNGVVDDSQLPKDRFSAERLKGVDSTLKIQPAKLEDSAVYLCASSLGLPETQYFGPGTRLLVL.

The chain combines TRBV2 with TRBJ1-5; D possibly corresponds to TRBD1 (5 bases). The CDR3 spans 14 residues. Trimming cost V 2 bases and J 4 bases, with 9 bases left between them. CDR1 is SNHLY and CDR2 is FYNNEI in the germline V gene. The CDR3 sequence: CASSETRQNQPQHF. CDR3 nucleotide sequence: TGTGCCAGCAGTGAAACACGACAGAATCAGCCCCAGCATTTT.

The chain combines TRBV29-1 with TRBJ1-5; D call uncertain. Trimming cost V 4 bases and J 0 bases, with 7 bases left between them. Germline CDR1 is SQVTM and CDR2 is ANQGSEA. This CDR3 region has 13 residues. In nucleotides, the CDR3 is TGCAGCGTTGGGGGAGTTAGCAATCAGCCCCAGCATTTT. Its translation is CSVGGVSNQPQHF.

This clone has a handful of counts. The V gene is TRBV7-6, the J gene TRBJ2-1; 13 nucleotides align to TRBD2. The CDR3 loop spans 16 amino acids. CDR1 is SGHVS and CDR2 is FNYEAQ in the germline V gene. J gave up 2 bases and V 5 bases, and 3 bases lay outside the gene matches. CDR3 coding DNA: TGTGCCAGCAGCCAGGGACTAGCGGGGACCTACAATGAGCAGTTCTTC. Protein product: CASSQGLAGTYNEQFF.

The chain carries TRBV5-4 and TRBJ1-1, with D unresolved. The V gene lost 2 bases and the J gene lost 8 bases, with 16 bases spanning the gap. Germline assignment: CDR1 SGHNT and CDR2 YYREEE (reference sequence). The CDR3 is made up of 14 amino acids. The DNA of the CDR3 is TGTGCCAGCAGCTTCGATTTTGGGGAGTTCGAAGCTTTCTTT. Translation: CASSFDFGEFEAFF.

This chain links TRBV21-1 with TRBJ2-7; TRBD2 reflects the table's D call only, with no check against the DNA. TRBV21-1 is designated a pseudogene. The CDR3 totals 16 residues. CDR3 coding DNA: TGTGCCAGCAGCAAAGTCTCAGCGGGAGGGCCCCACGAGCAGTACTTC. Protein product: CASSKVSAGGPHEQYF.

The J gene is TRBJ2-1, the V gene TRBV15, with D uncertain. The CDR3 consists of 17 residues. The V gene's germline CDR1 is LNHNV and CDR2 YYDKDF (reference sequence). V was shortened by 5 bases and J by 1 base, with 18 bases between the two germline ends. This chain's CDR3 is CATSEKERPKSYNEQFF. The CDR3 DNA sequence: TGTGCCACCAGCGAAAAGGAGAGGCCCAAGTCCTACAATGAGCAGTTCTTC.

This clone was detected only once. The V and J genes are TRBV11-2 and TRBJ1-1; D gene uncertain. Germline CDR1 SGHAT, CDR2 FQNNGV. Deletions cut 1 base from V and 2 bases from J, with 11 bases between. This CDR3 spans 15 amino acids. The CDR3 coding sequence is TGTGCCAGCAGCTTAGTTGGAGGAACTAACACTGAAGCTTTCTTT. Translated, it gives CASSLVGGTNTEAFF.

The genes are TRBV10-3 and TRBJ1-5, with D possibly TRBD1 on 6 matching bases. Trimming took off 10 bases at V and 0 bases at J, with 16 bases between the two ends. Germline CDR1 ENHRY, CDR2 SYGVKD. The CDR3 runs to 15 residues. Here the CDR3 reads CATGEGDGSNQPQHF. As DNA, the CDR3 is TGTGCCACCGGGGAGGGGGACGGTAGCAATCAGCCCCAGCATTTT.

The chain couples TRBV2 to TRBJ2-5; possible D gene TRBD1, 5 bases. This CDR3 comprises 16 residues. The germline CDR1 and CDR2 sequences are SNHLY and FYNNEI. V lost 7 bases, J lost 0 bases, and 18 bases lay in between. The CDR3 loop is CASTDITSGYQETQYF. The CDR3 DNA reads as TGTGCCAGCACTGATATTACTTCAGGGTACCAAGAGACCCAGTACTTC. Drawing the rest from reference TRBV2 and TRBJ2-5, the complete variable domain is EPEVTQTPSHQVTQMGQEVILRCVPISNHLYFYWYRQILGQKVEFLVSFYNNEISEKSEIFDDQFSVERPDGSNFTLKIRSTKLEDSAMYFCASTDITSGYQETQYFGPGTRLLVL.

The rearrangement uses TRBV7-2 and TRBJ2-5; 11 bases match TRBD2. Germline-derived CDR1 and CDR2 are SGHTA and FQGNSA. The CDR3 sequence is 17 residues long. V lost 3 bases to trimming and J lost 7 bases; unmatched junction nucleotides: 13. This chain's CDR3 is CASSFPLAGGHSGTQYF. The CDR3 DNA sequence: TGTGCCAGCAGCTTTCCCCTAGCGGGAGGCCACAGTGGGACCCAGTACTTC.